Presented here are 11 T cell receptor beta chains from one specimen sequenced in a study of preoperative IRX-2 immunotherapy in early breast cancer (dated by TCRdb to the late 2010s). The library was built by means of the immunoSEQ multiplex PCR assay. This immuneACCESS table, as held by TCRdb, lists in-frame sequences with V and J called but not all clones. Of the missing ones, under half trace to an unresolved V gene in checked studies; the others have no known cause. The sample yields about 5,600 clones; approximately 58% were counted once. The ten largest account for more than 9.5% of the sample. The sample's treatment or condition, from its label and the paper: preoperative locoregional IRX-2 cytokine immunotherapy. The starting material was tumor tissue, obtained before IRX-2 immunotherapy. The receptors were gathered from a human donor with breast cancer.

This clone was counted between two and nine times. The chain carries TRBV5-1 and TRBJ2-2; no definite D call. From germline, CDR1 is SGHRS and CDR2 YFSETQ. V was cut by 2 bases and J by 0 bases, with 8 bases left in between. The CDR3 is 15 amino acids. CDR3 sequence: CASSFYNSNTGELFF. The CDR3 DNA reads TGCGCCAGCAGCTTCTACAACTCGAACACCGGGGAGCTGTTTTTT.

The chain combines TRBV18 with TRBJ2-3; 8 nucleotides agree with TRBD2. Per germline, CDR1 KGHSH and CDR2 LQKENI. The length of the CDR3 is 16 residues. V lost 2 bases and J lost 3; bases outside the gene matches: 7. The CDR3 loop is CASSPGLAGPTDTQYF. The CDR3 DNA reads as TGTGCCAGCTCACCAGGGTTAGCGGGACCGACAGATACGCAGTATTTT.

This clone is classed as medium-sized. The V call is TRBV11-3, the J call TRBJ1-1; 7 positions match TRBD1. Germline trimming cut 3 bases from V and 4 bases from J; bases unmatched to any gene: 8. Germline assignment: CDR1 SGHNT and CDR2 YENEEA. The CDR3 sequence is 15 residues long. CDR3: CASSLGRGWSTEAFF. CDR3 in DNA: TGTGCCAGCAGCTTGGGCAGGGGGTGGAGCACTGAAGCTTTCTTT.

J is TRBJ2-2 and V is TRBV11-3; possible D gene TRBD2, 6 bases. V lost 4 bases and J lost 1, with 10 bases in between. The CDR3 sequence is 15 residues long. Germline V lookup: CDR1 SGHNT, CDR2 YENEEA. This CDR3 is CASSSGTQNTGELFF. The CDR3 DNA sequence: TGTGCCAGCAGCTCTGGGACTCAGAACACCGGGGAGCTGTTTTTT.

The rearrangement links TRBV12-5 to TRBJ1-5, with D possibly matching TRBD1 (5 bases). The CDR3 is 14 residues long. Germline-derived CDR1 and CDR2 are LGHNT and FRNRAP. The DNA for the CDR3 is TGTGCCAGCACCAAGGGGCAGGAACGGCAGCCCCAGCATTTT. It specifies CASTKGQERQPQHF.

This clone was observed a handful of times. The chain's CDR3 is CASSSTLTGSGNTIYF. CDR3 nucleotides: TGTGCCAGCAGCTCCACCCTTACGGGCTCTGGAAACACCATATATTTT. The rearrangement links TRBV11-3 to TRBJ1-3; D not resolved. With 4 bases removed from V and 0 bases from J, the gap between germline ends came to 13 bases. The CDR3 is 16 residues long. Germline loops: CDR1 SGHNT, CDR2 YENEEA.

Of note for this clone: The same CDR3 is also encoded by other DNA sequences in this sample. The chain is built from TRBV30 and TRBJ1-3; 8 nucleotides line up with TRBD1. Germline-derived CDR1 and CDR2 are GTSNPN and SVGIG (reference sequence). Trimming took 0 bases from V and 4 from J; bases not matched to a gene: 2. This CDR3 is built from 14 residues. The CDR3 loop is CAWSVQGAGNTIYF. CDR3 nucleotides: TGTGCCTGGAGTGTCCAGGGGGCCGGAAACACCATATATTTT.

The chain uses TRBV28 and TRBJ1-2; no reliable D call. CDR1 MDHEN and CDR2 SYDVKM come from the germline V gene. Between the trimmed V and J ends, which lost 6 bases and 4 bases, there was a span of 18 bases. This CDR3 has 15 amino acids. CDR3 in amino acids: CASRSGLPPSYGYTF. The CDR3 DNA reads TGTGCCAGCAGGTCGGGCCTACCGCCTTCCTATGGCTACACCTTC.

This clone has more than one count but fewer than ten. The chain has TRBV18 and TRBJ2-7; tentative D call: TRBD1 (6 bases). This CDR3 has 13 residues. V was clipped by 3 bases and J by 3 bases, with 9 bases between them. The germline CDR1 and CDR2 sequences are KGHSH and LQKENI. For the CDR3, the DNA is TGTGCCAGCTCACCCCTGGACAGCTACGAGCAGTACTTC. The encoded protein is CASSPLDSYEQYF.

The chain joins TRBV6-8 to TRBJ2-5, with 10 nucleotides matching TRBD2. The CDR3 spans 15 residues. Unmatched junction bases numbered 7, after V lost 5 bases and J lost 4 bases. The germline gives CDR1 MNHGY, CDR2 SAAAGT. This CDR3 is CASSRLAGILETQYF. The CDR3 coding sequence is TGTGCCAGCAGTCGACTAGCGGGCATTCTAGAGACCCAGTACTTC.

The V gene is TRBV11-3, the J gene TRBJ2-7; no clear D. Germline V gives CDR1 SGHNT, CDR2 YENEEA. The CDR3 has 16 residues. Trimming shortened V by 5 bases and J by 0 bases, and 17 bases separated the two germline ends. The CDR3 loop is CASSVWSGPSSYEQYF. The CDR3 DNA reads TGTGCCAGCAGCGTCTGGAGTGGACCGAGCTCCTACGAGCAGTACTTC.